These T cell receptor beta chains were read from a single sample in a study of cytomegalovirus exposure and HLA in healthy donors. Assay: immunoSEQ multiplex PCR; the TCRdb copy retains only in-frame clones and omits some. The sample includes fewer than 200,000 clones, 65% to 85% seen only once; the top ten take roughly 7.5%. The specimen was PBMCs. Receptors originate from a woman in her 30s in good health and CMV-seropositive. CDR3s include the opening cysteine and the closing phenylalanine or tryptophan. D genes are given only for firm matches. Only part of the rows carry a size: once, few, many, or a class if the clone is expanded.

TRBJ1-2,12,.,.,TRBV6-6,CASSRGPYGYTF,TGTGCCAGCTCGCGGGGGCCCTATGGCTACACCTTC
TRBJ1-1,16,.,.,TRBV7-9,CASSFPQGRGNTEAFF,TGTGCCAGCAGCTTCCCTCAGGGGAGGGGGAACACTGAAGCTTTCTTT
TRBJ1-2,14,.,.,TRBV7-9,CASSFTGPSYGYTF,TGTGCCAGCAGCTTTACAGGACCTAGCTATGGCTACACCTTC
TRBJ2-7,14,.,.,TRBV4-3,CASSPPRGSYEQYF,TGCGCCAGCAGCCCCCCCCGAGGGTCCTACGAGCAGTACTTC
TRBJ1-5,13,few,.,TRBV18,CASLGQLNQPQHF,TGTGCCAGCCTCGGACAGTTAAATCAGCCCCAGCATTTT
TRBJ2-1,15,.,TRBD2,TRBV29-1,CSVAAPGLANNEQFF,TGCAGCGTTGCCGCACCGGGACTAGCAAACAATGAGCAGTTCTTC
TRBJ1-4,17,.,TRBD1,TRBV5-6,CASSLWAGGSGNEKLFF,TGTGCCAGCAGCTTGTGGGCAGGGGGTTCTGGTAATGAAAAACTGTTTTTT
TRBJ2-1,12,.,.,TRBV5-1,CASSLGGNEQFF,TGCGCCAGCAGCTTGGGCGGGAATGAGCAGTTCTTC
TRBJ2-7,13,.,.,TRBV7-6,CASSLYRDHEQYF,TGTGCCAGCAGCTTATACAGGGACCACGAGCAGTACTTC
TRBJ2-2,15,once,TRBD1,TRBV29-1,CSVEEGTGLTGELFF,TGCAGCGTTGAAGAAGGGACAGGGCTGACCGGGGAGCTGTTTTTT
TRBJ1-2,17,.,.,TRBV30,CAWSVPTDSHLIYGYTF,TGTGCCTGGAGTGTCCCAACGGACAGCCACCTCATCTATGGCTACACCTTC